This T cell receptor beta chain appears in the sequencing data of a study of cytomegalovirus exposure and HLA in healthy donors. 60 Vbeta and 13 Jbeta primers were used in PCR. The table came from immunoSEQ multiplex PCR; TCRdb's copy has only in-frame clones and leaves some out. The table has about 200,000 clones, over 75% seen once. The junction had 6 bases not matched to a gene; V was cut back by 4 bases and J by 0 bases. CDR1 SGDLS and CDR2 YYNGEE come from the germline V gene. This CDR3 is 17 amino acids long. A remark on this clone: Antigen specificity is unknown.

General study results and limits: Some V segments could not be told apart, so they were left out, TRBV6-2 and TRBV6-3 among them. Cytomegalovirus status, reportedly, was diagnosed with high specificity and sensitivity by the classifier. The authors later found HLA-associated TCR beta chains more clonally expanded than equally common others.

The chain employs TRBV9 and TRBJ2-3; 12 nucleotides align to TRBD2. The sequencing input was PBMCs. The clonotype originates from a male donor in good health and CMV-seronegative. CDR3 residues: CASSFPTSGGSTDTQYF. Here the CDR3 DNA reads TGTGCCAGCAGCTTCCCGACTAGCGGGGGAAGCACAGATACGCAGTATTTT.